This T cell receptor (beta chain) was identified in a study of T cells in tuberculosis. Looking at the study overall: The T cells targeted glucose monomycolate, a mycobacterial lipid, via CD1B. In South Africa, adults with active tuberculosis were compared with IGRA-negative and latently infected IGRA-positive adolescents. Study observations and caveats: Smaller distances to GMM-specific TCRs suggested their expansion in active tuberculosis.

Germline CDR1 SGHVS, CDR2 FQNEAQ. The CDR3 contains 17 residues. Trimming took 1 base from V and 4 from J, leaving 17 bases between them. As regards this clone: Its antigen is unknown.

Clones were read by immunoSEQ multiplex PCR, and TCRdb kept only the in-frame ones, dropping some. The sample contains tens of thousands of clones, 80% to 90% of which appear only once. The chain uses TRBV7-8 and TRBJ1-3; no clear D. This TCR came from a donor aged 10-30 years with latent tuberculosis or without tuberculosis infection. The sequenced material came from PBMCs. The CDR3 DNA is TGTGCCAGCAGCTTAGTAGTCGGTGATAATGCCGGAAACACCATATATTTT. It codes for CASSLVVGDNAGNTIYF.